This T cell receptor beta chain is drawn from a study of regulatory T cells in long-lasting Graves disease. Study overall: Graves' patients, diagnosed recently, had received antithyroid drugs under 3 months.

Time point reported: newly diagnosed GD, antithyroid drugs for less than 3 months. Scientists built the TCR library using RNA that was extracted from PBMCs. The CDR3 has 14 residues. V lost 10 bases to trimming and J lost 0 bases; unmatched junction nucleotides: 9. CDR1 and CDR2 from the germline V gene are MNHEY and SVGEGT. Through Arm-PCR of CDR3 regions and iRepertoire HTBI primers, TCR beta libraries were built. Per the authors' pipeline: Across samples, 50 to 75 TRBV and some 13 TRBJ segments were found. TCRdb reanalysed the multiplex PCR reads using MiXCR and keeps one entry per CDR3 protein. TCRdb, rather than the study authors, made the V and J calls. Counted here are a few hundred thousand distinct CDR3 sequences, about 15% occurring once; the ten biggest clones make up around 23%. These same data were also listed under a study on T cells in Graves' hyperthyroidism and ophthalmopathy.

The material was peripheral blood mononuclear cells (PBMCs), obtained at new diagnosis, from a patient treated with antithyroid drugs. The sequence derives from a woman between 18 and 29 years old with Graves disease. The chain carries TRBV6-2 or TRBV6-3 and TRBJ2-7; 7 nucleotides line up with TRBD2. CDR3 sequence (DNA): TGTGCCACATCAACTAGCGCCAGCTCCTACGAGCAGTACTTC. Protein: CATSTSASSYEQYF.